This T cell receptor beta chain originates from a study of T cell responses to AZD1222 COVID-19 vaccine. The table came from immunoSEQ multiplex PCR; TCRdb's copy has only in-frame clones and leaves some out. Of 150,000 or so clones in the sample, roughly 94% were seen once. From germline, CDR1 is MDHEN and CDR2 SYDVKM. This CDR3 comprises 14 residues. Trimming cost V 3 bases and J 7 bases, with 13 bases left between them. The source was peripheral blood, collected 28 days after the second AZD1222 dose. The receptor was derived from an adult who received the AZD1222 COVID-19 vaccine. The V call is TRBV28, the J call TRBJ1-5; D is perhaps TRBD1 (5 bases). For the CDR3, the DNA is TGTGCCAGCAGTTTGGGCAGGACAAAGCAGCCCCAGCATTTT. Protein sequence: CASSLGRTKQPQHF.